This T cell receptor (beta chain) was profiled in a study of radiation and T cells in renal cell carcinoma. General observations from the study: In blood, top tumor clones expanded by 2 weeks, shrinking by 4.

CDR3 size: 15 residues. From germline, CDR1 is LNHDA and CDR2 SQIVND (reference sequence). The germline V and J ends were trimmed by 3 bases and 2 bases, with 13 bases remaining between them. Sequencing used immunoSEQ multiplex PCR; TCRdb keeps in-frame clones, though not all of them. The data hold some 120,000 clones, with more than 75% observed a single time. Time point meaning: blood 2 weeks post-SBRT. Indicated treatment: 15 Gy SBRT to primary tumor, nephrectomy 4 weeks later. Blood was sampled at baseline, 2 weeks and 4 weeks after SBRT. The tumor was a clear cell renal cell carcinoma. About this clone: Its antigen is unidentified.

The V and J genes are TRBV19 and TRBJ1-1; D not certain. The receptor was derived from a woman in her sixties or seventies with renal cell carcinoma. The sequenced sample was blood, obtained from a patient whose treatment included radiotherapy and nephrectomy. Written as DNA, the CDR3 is TGTGCCAGTAGTATTTCCCCACGCAGCAACACTGAAGCTTTCTTT. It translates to CASSISPRSNTEAFF.